Shown below are 9 T cell receptor beta chains from a single sample sequenced in a study of T cells in localized non-small cell lung cancer. The repertoire was sequenced with immunoSEQ multiplex PCR; TCRdb's copy has only in-frame clones and lacks some. The sample contains around 16,000 clones, 70% to 90% of which appear only once. Here the sequenced sample was peripheral blood, taken before any cancer treatment. The receptor set was obtained from a male donor older than 55 with stage I lung adenocarcinoma.

CDR3 amino acids: CASSPSAVGNQPQHF. In DNA, the CDR3 is TGTGCCAGCTCACCATCCGCGGTCGGCAATCAGCCCCAGCATTTT. V gene TRBV18 combines with J gene TRBJ1-5; D not certain. The length of the CDR3 is 15 residues. V was shortened by 2 bases and J by 2 bases, with 10 bases between the two germline ends. The germline CDR1 and CDR2 sequences are KGHSH and LQKENI.

This sequence joins TRBV4-3 and TRBJ2-3; D is unclear. CDR1 is LGHNA, CDR2 YSLEER, per germline. This CDR3 contains 13 residues. The V and J ends lost 4 bases and 9 bases respectively, with 14 bases between them. CDR3 DNA: TGCGCCAGCAGCCGCTTAGGGCTGGAGACGCAGTATTTT. Translation: CASSRLGLETQYF.

In regard to this clone: The junction departs from the called germline gene at one end, perhaps through a read error. The rearrangement links TRBV28 to TRBJ2-2; D remains ambiguous. Germline CDR1 MDHEN, CDR2 SYDVKM. The CDR3 contains 11 residues. CDR3 DNA sequence: TGTGCCGGCAGTCGGAGCGGGGAGCTGTTTTTT. Translating it yields CAGSRSGELFF.

As concerns this clone: Its ends do not fully match the called genes, so a read error is possible. The rearrangement links TRBV7-7 to TRBJ2-1, with D maybe TRBD1 (5 bases). This CDR3 has 16 residues. Germline assignment: CDR1 SSHAT and CDR2 FNYEAQ (reference sequence). For the CDR3, the DNA is TGTGCTAGCAGCTTAAGCAGGGCGAAGACCTACAATGAGCAGTTCTTC. Its translation is CASSLSRAKTYNEQFF.

The chain couples TRBV7-8 to TRBJ1-2; TRBD1 matches at 7 bases. Germline assignment: CDR1 SGHVS and CDR2 FQNEAQ. Trimming cost V 1 base and J 4 bases; bases outside gene matches: 6. The CDR3 is made up of 15 amino acids. CDR3 loop: CASSLETGVIYGYTF. CDR3 coding DNA: TGTGCCAGCAGCTTAGAAACAGGGGTAATCTATGGCTACACCTTC.

This CDR3 reads CASSQGGGEQFF. As DNA, the CDR3 is TGTGCCAGCAGCCAAGGGGGGGGTGAGCAGTTCTTC. The chain employs TRBV4-2 and TRBJ2-1, with TRBD2 matching over 7 bases. V trimming: 1 base; J trimming: 9 bases; junction bases outside the gene matches: 0. The CDR3 length is 12 residues. CDR1 and CDR2 from the germline V gene are LGHNA and YNFKEQ.

The rearrangement links TRBV13 to TRBJ1-1; D not resolved. CDR3 length equals 16 residues. V was shortened by 2 bases and J by 0 bases, with 13 bases between the two germline ends. CDR1 is PRHDT and CDR2 is FYEKMQ in the germline V gene (reference sequence). The DNA of the CDR3 is TGTGCCAGCAGCTTAACTGGGCAGAACATGAACACTGAAGCTTTCTTT. Its protein is CASSLTGQNMNTEAFF.

This clone has more than one count but fewer than ten. The chain joins TRBV4-3 to TRBJ1-5; D is unresolved. Trimming removed 5 bases at V and 5 bases at J, with 16 bases between. The germline CDR1 and CDR2 sequences are LGHNA and YSLEER. The CDR3 loop spans 15 amino acids. The CDR3 nucleotides are TGCGCCAGCAGCATCCGACGCGGTAGGGATCAGCCCCAGCATTTT. It yields the protein CASSIRRGRDQPQHF.

This clone was observed once. V usage is TRBV7-9 and J usage is TRBJ1-1; D is uncertain. V was shortened by 5 bases and J by 6 bases, with 10 bases between the two germline ends. The germline gives CDR1 SEHNR, CDR2 FQNEAQ (reference sequence). This CDR3 region has 12 residues. The CDR3 loop is CASSVGLAEAFF. CDR3 coding DNA: TGTGCCAGCAGCGTCGGGCTGGCTGAAGCTTTCTTT.